What follows are 22 T cell receptor beta chains derived from one specimen sequenced in a study of blood T cell repertoires in COVID-19. The repertoire was sequenced with immunoSEQ multiplex PCR; TCRdb's copy has only in-frame clones and lacks some. The sample lists roughly 250,000 clones; more than 75% were seen once. Sample: PBMCs or T cells enriched from blood (not recorded which). All receptors derive from a woman aged 50 to 60 who had recovered from COVID-19.

This chain connects TRBV2 to TRBJ1-4; a weak D match, TRBD1 (5 bases). There are 14 residues in the CDR3. V dropped 6 bases and J dropped 0 bases, with 8 bases sitting between them. Germline loops: CDR1 SNHLY, CDR2 FYNNEI. The CDR3 loop is CASRRQTTNEKLFF. The CDR3 DNA follows: TGTGCCAGCAGACGACAGACAACTAATGAAAAACTGTTTTTT.

This chain uses TRBV6-5 with TRBJ2-3; D is unresolved. This CDR3 spans 13 amino acids. CDR1 MNHEY and CDR2 SVGAGI come from the germline V gene. The germline V and J ends were trimmed by 5 bases and 6 bases, with 12 bases remaining between them. This chain's CDR3 is CASSKTVVDTQYF. CDR3 nucleotides: TGTGCCAGCAGTAAGACTGTCGTCGATACGCAGTATTTT.

The V gene is TRBV11-2, the J gene TRBJ2-1, with D perhaps matching TRBD2 (5 bases). CDR3 length: 16 amino acids. V was shortened by 5 bases and J by 4 bases, with 18 bases between the two germline ends. Germline V gives CDR1 SGHAT, CDR2 FQNNGV. In nucleotides, the CDR3 is TGTGCCAGCAGCCCCTTTGCTAGGACTTTATACAATGAGCAGTTCTTC. Encoded protein: CASSPFARTLYNEQFF.

This sequence joins TRBV15 and TRBJ2-7; D not certain. Trimming took off 0 bases at V and 2 bases at J, with 14 bases between the two ends. The V gene's germline CDR1 is LNHNV and CDR2 YYDKDF (reference sequence). CDR3 length: 16 residues. The CDR3 DNA follows: TGTGCCACCAGCAGAGATCAGGCAGGCAAGACCTACGAGCAGTACTTC. Translation gives CATSRDQAGKTYEQYF.

This clone was seen once. The rearrangement links TRBV11-3 to TRBJ2-1, with 10 bases that match TRBD1. CDR1 is SGHNT and CDR2 is YENEEA in the germline V gene. The V segment lost 0 bases and the J segment 7 bases; nucleotides outside the gene matches: 3. This CDR3 is built from 15 residues. The CDR3 protein is CASSLEWTGGNEQFF. As DNA, the CDR3 is TGTGCCAGCAGCTTAGAGTGGACAGGGGGTAATGAGCAGTTCTTC.

The chain carries TRBV28 and TRBJ2-3; 7 bases line up with TRBD2. The CDR3 covers 12 residues. V shed 6 bases and J 8 bases; nucleotides not matched to a gene: 5. Germline V lookup: CDR1 MDHEN, CDR2 SYDVKM. In nucleotides, the CDR3 is TGTGCCAGCAGCCCACCGGGGGGTACGCAGTATTTT. It yields the protein CASSPPGGTQYF.

This rearrangement joins TRBV15 to TRBJ2-1, with D maybe TRBD2 (6 bases). This CDR3 has 14 residues. CDR1 and CDR2 (germline): LNHNV, YYDKDF (reference sequence). V gave up 5 bases and J gave up 7 bases, with 15 bases separating them. The CDR3 loop is CATSRGRFRNEQFF. The DNA for the CDR3 is TGTGCCACCAGCCGGGGGAGGTTCAGGAATGAGCAGTTCTTC.

V is TRBV7-2 and J is TRBJ1-6; unclear D gene. Germline V gene lookup returns CDR1 SGHTA and CDR2 FQGNSA. Trimming removed 3 bases at V and 8 bases at J, with 8 bases between. This CDR3 is built from 13 residues. CDR3 sequence reads: CASSFSGYSPLHF. CDR3 in DNA: TGTGCCAGCAGCTTTTCGGGTTATTCACCCCTCCACTTT.

This chain joins TRBV7-2 and TRBJ1-1; TRBD1 is a possible D gene (5 bases). The ends were cut back, 4 bases at V and 5 bases at J, with 11 bases in the middle. There are 13 residues in the CDR3. Germline CDR1 reads SGHTA; CDR2 reads FQGNSA. This CDR3 is CASSSRVWTEAFF. The CDR3 DNA is TGTGCCAGCAGCTCCAGGGTGTGGACTGAAGCTTTCTTT. The whole variable domain, remainder taken from reference TRBV7-2 and TRBJ1-1, is GAGVSQSPSNKVTEKGKDVELRCDPISGHTALYWYRQSLGQGLEFLIYFQGNSAPDKSGLPSDRFSAERTGGSVSTLTIQRTQQEDSAVYLCASSSRVWTEAFFGQGTRLTVV.

This clone has only one observation. The chain has TRBV12-5 and TRBJ2-2; TRBD2 might be the D (6 bases). V lost 6 bases and J lost 6, with 8 bases in between. The germline gives CDR1 LGHNT, CDR2 FRNRAP. The CDR3 contains 12 residues. The CDR3 sequence: CASGRGSGELFF. The CDR3, as DNA: TGTGCTAGTGGGCGGGGCTCCGGGGAGCTGTTTTTT.

This sequence joins TRBV3-1 (or the pseudogene TRBV3-2) and TRBJ1-2, with 8 bases matching TRBD1. Germline assignment: CDR1 LGHDT and CDR2 YNNKEL (reference sequence). V lost 2 bases, J lost 3 bases, and 5 bases stayed unmatched. The CDR3 has 15 amino acids. The CDR3 region is CASSQYTGGDYGYTF. CDR3 DNA sequence: TGTGCCAGCAGCCAATACACAGGGGGGGACTATGGCTACACCTTC.

The genes are TRBV12-3 or TRBV12-4 and TRBJ1-1; tentatively, D is TRBD1 (6 bases). CDR3 length equals 13 residues. The V and J ends lost 2 bases and 5 bases respectively, with 9 bases between them. The CDR3 spells CASSLFQGTEAFF. The CDR3 DNA follows: TGTGCCAGCAGTTTATTTCAGGGGACTGAAGCTTTCTTT.

This clone turned up a few times. The chain combines TRBV3-1 (or the pseudogene TRBV3-2) with TRBJ2-2; 15 bases map to TRBD2. This CDR3 spans 17 amino acids. Germline CDR1 reads LGHDT; CDR2 reads YNNKEL (reference sequence). Trimming cost V 5 bases and J 6 bases; bases outside gene matches: 7. The CDR3 DNA is TGTGCCAGCAGCTCCCGGACTAGCGGGAGGGGGGCCGGGGAGCTGTTTTTT. It translates to CASSSRTSGRGAGELFF.

The rearrangement uses TRBV28 and TRBJ1-6; TRBD1 might be the D (6 bases). V was clipped by 6 bases and J by 16 bases, with 25 bases between them. The length of the CDR3 is 15 residues. Germline V lookup: CDR1 MDHEN, CDR2 SYDVKM. CDR3 residues: CASSYRTASLLILHF. CDR3 nucleotides: TGTGCCAGCAGCTACCGGACAGCCTCCCTCCTGATTCTCCACTTT.

This clone was recorded at least ten times. This chain joins TRBV2 and TRBJ2-3, with TRBD1 matching 7 bases. The V segment lost 10 bases and the J segment 3 bases; nucleotides outside the gene matches: 13. Germline CDR1 SNHLY, CDR2 FYNNEI. The CDR3 runs to 15 residues. The CDR3 DNA sequence: TGTGCCAACCGATACAGGGGAAAAGGGACAGATACGCAGTATTTT. The encoded protein is CANRYRGKGTDTQYF.

The chain uses TRBV11-2 and TRBJ2-1; 7 positions match TRBD2. The CDR3 spans 15 residues. Trimming at V came to 0 bases and at J to 8 bases, leaving 7 bases not matched to a gene. Germline V lookup: CDR1 SGHAT, CDR2 FQNNGV. CDR3 amino acids: CASSLERTSSHEQFF. For the CDR3, the DNA is TGTGCCAGCAGCTTAGAGAGGACTAGTTCCCATGAGCAGTTCTTC.

This clone was counted a single time. This chain joins TRBV6-5 and TRBJ2-7, with 9 bases that match TRBD1. V was clipped by 1 base and J by 4 bases; unmatched bases: 5. The CDR3 is 15 amino acids. CDR1 is MNHEY, CDR2 SVGAGI, per germline. CDR3 residues: CASSYYGQGRYEQYF. The DNA for the CDR3 is TGTGCCAGCAGTTACTATGGACAGGGGCGTTACGAGCAGTACTTC.

The J gene is TRBJ2-5, the V gene TRBV4-1; 9 bases align to TRBD1. V trimming: 3 bases; J trimming: 1 base; junction bases outside the gene matches: 6. Germline-derived CDR1 and CDR2 are MGHRA and YSYEKL. The CDR3 contains 16 residues. This chain's CDR3 is CASSHVPGQGQETQYF. CDR3 DNA sequence: TGCGCCAGCAGCCATGTCCCGGGACAGGGCCAAGAGACCCAGTACTTC.

The chain joins TRBV7-3 to TRBJ2-2, with D uncertain. CDR1 and CDR2 (germline): SGHTA, FQGTGA. The CDR3 covers 13 residues. V lost 5 bases to trimming and J lost 4 bases, with 8 bases between them. The CDR3 DNA reads TGTGCCAGCAGCCGCACTTCCACCGGGGAGCTGTTTTTT. Amino acids: CASSRTSTGELFF. The whole variable domain, remainder taken from reference TRBV7-3 and TRBJ2-2, is GAGVSQTPSNKVTEKGKYVELRCDPISGHTALYWYRQSLGQGPEFLIYFQGTGAADDSGLPNDRFFAVRPEGSVSTLKIQRTERGDSAVYLCASSRTSTGELFFGEGSRLTVL.

The V call is TRBV7-3, the J call TRBJ2-1; D is uncertain. This CDR3 spans 15 amino acids. V was clipped by 2 bases and J by 2 bases, with 10 bases between them. Germline CDR1 reads SGHTA; CDR2 reads FQGTGA. CDR3 sequence reads: CASSLDSMAYNEQFF. Here the CDR3 DNA reads TGTGCCAGCAGCTTAGACTCCATGGCCTACAATGAGCAGTTCTTC.

V gene TRBV19 combines with J gene TRBJ1-1, with 8 nucleotides matching TRBD1. The CDR3 covers 15 residues. Looked up from germline, CDR1 is LNHDA and CDR2 is SQIVND (reference sequence). V was pared by 5 bases and J by 3 bases, with 8 bases of the junction left unmatched. The CDR3: CASSFSGQGDTEAFF. The CDR3, as DNA: TGTGCCAGTAGTTTTTCCGGACAGGGCGACACTGAAGCTTTCTTT.

CDR3 amino acids: CASSNLYGYTF. The DNA for the CDR3 is TGTGCCAGCAGCAACCTATATGGCTACACCTTC. This chain connects TRBV6-5 to TRBJ1-2; no firm D call. The CDR3 consists of 11 residues. Germline CDR1 and CDR2: MNHEY and SVGAGI. The ends were cut back, 6 bases at V and 5 bases at J, with 7 bases in the middle.